Below, 9 T cell receptor beta chains from the same sample are listed, as sequenced in a study of blood T cell repertoires in COVID-19. Generated by immunoSEQ multiplex PCR, the TCRdb table keeps only in-frame clones and is missing some. The table records 250,000 to 350,000 clones, around 87% of them present only once. The sample taken for sequencing was PBMCs or T cells enriched from blood (not recorded which). The receptors shown here come from a woman in her late teens or twenties who had recovered from COVID-19.

The rearrangement joins TRBV19 to TRBJ1-1; the D gene is possibly TRBD1 (6 bases). Germline V gene data show CDR1 as LNHDA and CDR2 as SQIVND (reference sequence). The CDR3 has 14 residues. V was clipped by 8 bases and J by 5 bases, with 18 bases between them. CDR3 protein: CASRLGGARTEAFF. DNA for the CDR3: TGTGCCAGTCGACTCGGGGGGGCGAGGACTGAAGCTTTCTTT.

This clone showed up just once. J is TRBJ1-2 and V is TRBV29-1; D may be TRBD1 (6 bases). V lost 7 bases to trimming and J lost 8 bases, with 14 bases between them. The CDR3 contains 11 residues. Germline loops: CDR1 SQVTM, CDR2 ANQGSEA. CDR3 nucleotides: TGCAGCGGCGGGGAGGGGGGAGGCTACACCTTC. Encoded protein: CSGGEGGGYTF. Drawing the rest from reference TRBV29-1 and TRBJ1-2, the complete variable domain is SAVISQKPSRDICQRGTSLTIQCQVDSQVTMMFWYRQQPGQSLTLIATANQGSEATYESGFVIDKFPISRPNLTFSTLTVSNMSPEDSSIYLCSGGEGGGYTFGSGTRLTVV.

The rearrangement uses TRBV2 and TRBJ2-3, with TRBD1 matching 8 bases. The CDR3 loop spans 13 amino acids. J lost 4 bases, V lost 7 bases, and 4 bases had no gene match. The germline V gene has CDR1 SNHLY and CDR2 FYNNEI. In nucleotides, the CDR3 is TGTGCCAGCACGCAGGGGGCCCCAGATACGCAGTATTTT. Amino acid sequence: CASTQGAPDTQYF.

The chain is built from TRBV2 and TRBJ2-6, with D perhaps matching TRBD1 (5 bases). The CDR3 is 14 residues long. V gave up 5 bases and J gave up 1 base, with 6 bases separating them. Germline assignment: CDR1 SNHLY and CDR2 FYNNEI. The CDR3 loop is CASSYRSGANVLTF. CDR3 bases: TGTGCCAGCAGTTACAGGTCTGGGGCCAACGTCCTGACTTTC.

This chain uses TRBV29-1 with TRBJ2-5; D gene ambiguous. Looked up from germline, CDR1 is SQVTM and CDR2 is ANQGSEA. This CDR3 is built from 14 residues. V lost 6 bases and J 2 bases, leaving 16 bases between the germline ends. CDR3 in amino acids: CSVRVTHSQETQYF. CDR3 nucleotide sequence: TGCAGCGTCCGAGTAACCCACAGTCAAGAGACCCAGTACTTC.

The CDR3 bases are TGTGCCAGCAGCTCCCTAGCGGGGGGGCCGGCAGATACGCAGTATTTT. Its translation: CASSSLAGGPADTQYF. The chain links TRBV7-6 to TRBJ2-3; TRBD2 aligns across 12 bases. The CDR3 sequence is 16 residues long. The V segment lost 4 bases and the J segment 4 bases; nucleotides outside the gene matches: 6. Germline loops: CDR1 SGHVS, CDR2 FNYEAQ.

In its sample, this clone was seen a few times. V and J are TRBV4-1 and TRBJ1-2; D remains ambiguous. This CDR3 contains 12 residues. The V and J ends lost 1 base and 5 bases respectively, with 5 bases between them. Per germline, CDR1 MGHRA and CDR2 YSYEKL. The CDR3 reads CASSQAGYGYTF. In DNA, the CDR3 is TGCGCCAGCAGCCAAGCGGGGTATGGCTACACCTTC.

This chain connects TRBV7-3 to TRBJ2-2; tentatively, D is TRBD1 (6 bases). Germline V gene sequence: CDR1 SGHTA, CDR2 FQGTGA. The CDR3 sequence is 13 residues long. V lost 6 bases and J 6 bases, leaving 11 bases between the germline ends. CDR3 sequence reads: CASRVGASGELFF. The CDR3 bases are TGTGCCAGCAGGGTGGGGGCCTCCGGGGAGCTGTTTTTT.

The genes are TRBV6-5 and TRBJ1-1; tentatively, D is TRBD1 (5 bases). The germline V and J ends were trimmed by 7 bases and 5 bases, with 17 bases remaining between them. Germline V CDR1 and CDR2: MNHEY, SVGAGI. The CDR3 runs 14 residues. This CDR3 reads CASTVIQGSTEAFF. In DNA form, the CDR3 reads TGTGCCAGCACTGTCATTCAGGGCTCGACTGAAGCTTTCTTT.